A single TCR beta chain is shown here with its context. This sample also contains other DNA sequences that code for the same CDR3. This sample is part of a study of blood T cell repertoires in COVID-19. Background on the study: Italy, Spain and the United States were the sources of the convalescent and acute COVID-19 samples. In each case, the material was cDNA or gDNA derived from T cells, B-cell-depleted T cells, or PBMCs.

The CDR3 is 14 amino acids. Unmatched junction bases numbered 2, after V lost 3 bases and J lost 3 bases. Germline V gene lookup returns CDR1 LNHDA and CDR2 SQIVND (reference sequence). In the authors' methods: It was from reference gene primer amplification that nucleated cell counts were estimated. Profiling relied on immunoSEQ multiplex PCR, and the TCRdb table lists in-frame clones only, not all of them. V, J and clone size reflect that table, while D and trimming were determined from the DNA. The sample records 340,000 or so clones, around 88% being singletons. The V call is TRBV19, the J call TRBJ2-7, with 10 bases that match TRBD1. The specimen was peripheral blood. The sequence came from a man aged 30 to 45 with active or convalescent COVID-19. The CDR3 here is CASSMGTGVYEQYF. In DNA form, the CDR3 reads TGTGCCAGTAGTATGGGGACAGGGGTCTACGAGCAGTACTTC. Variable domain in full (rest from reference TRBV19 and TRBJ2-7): DGGITQSPKYLFRKEGQNVTLSCEQNLNHDAMYWYRQDPGQGLRLIYYSQIVNDFQKGDIAEGYSVSREKKESFPLTVTSAQKNPTAFYLCASSMGTGVYEQYFGPGTRLTVT.